This is a list of T cell receptor beta chains from one sample in a study of CD8+CD57+ T cells in acquired aplastic anemia. TCRdb re-analysed the reads in MiXCR, keeping a single row per CDR3 protein. The sample has more than 150,000 distinct CDR3 sequences, about half seen once. Material for sequencing was sorted CD4+, CD8+, or CD8+CD57+ T cells (not recorded which) from PBMCs. Every receptor here comes from a human donor in good health. The conserved cysteine and the conserved F or W are not part of the CDR3 here.

CDR3 length | V gene | CDR3 protein
14 | TRBV5-1 | ASSLGGTGKNTEAF
11 | TRBV5-1 | ASRTQGSYEQY
12 | TRBV24-1 | ATSGDRVGYGYT
11 | TRBV19 | ASSIEGGHEQY
15 | TRBV4-2 | ASSQEGGVGRRYEQY
11 | TRBV28 | ASRDRVAGEAF
14 | TRBV27 | ASSLQAGGVTGELF
17 | TRBV12-3/TRBV12-4 | ASSLELAGGLVWYNEQF
15 | TRBV24-1 | ATSDPGGTGQQETQY
13 | TRBV10-2 | ASSEVSGAGQPQH
11 | TRBV5-4 | ASSLASYYGYT
11 | TRBV10-3 | AISEKTTGELF
14 | TRBV2 | ASRPNPGQSNQPQH
12 | TRBV15 | ATTWDSQLTEAF
13 | TRBV24-1 | ATSDPVTGFDEQF
10 | TRBV2 | ASRGTDYGYT
11 | TRBV7-3 | ASSLKGADTQY
9 | TRBV29-1 | SVEDVQAQY
13 | TRBV29-1 | SARDRGYSNTEAF
13 | TRBV7-2 | ASSFWGQGLYEQY
10 | TRBV29-1 | SVDRVDKTQY
11 | TRBV19 | ASSPSSQETQY
12 | TRBV9 | ASSARGNTGELF
10 | TRBV10-1 | ASSATTGTQY
12 | TRBV19 | ASKRTGGTYEQY
14 | TRBV11-2 | ASSLGDRTSGYEQY
12 | TRBV20-1 | SASSGTGGNEQF